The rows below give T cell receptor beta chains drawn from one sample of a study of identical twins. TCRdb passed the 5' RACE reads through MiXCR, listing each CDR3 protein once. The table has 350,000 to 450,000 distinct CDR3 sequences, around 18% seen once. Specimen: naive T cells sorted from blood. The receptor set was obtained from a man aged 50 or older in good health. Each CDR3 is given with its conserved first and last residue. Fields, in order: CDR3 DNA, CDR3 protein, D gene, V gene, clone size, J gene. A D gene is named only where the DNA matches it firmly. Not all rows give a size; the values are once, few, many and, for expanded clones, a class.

TGTGCCAGCAGTTTAAGTCCCCTAGCGGGAGGCAACTACGAGCAGTACTTC CASSLSPLAGGNYEQYF TRBD2 TRBV12-3/TRBV12-4 many TRBJ2-7
TGTGCCAGCAGCTTAGGCCTAGCGGATACAGATACGCAGTATTTT CASSLGLADTDTQYF TRBD2 TRBV7-7 many TRBJ2-3
TGTGCCAGCAGTGAATGGTTAGGCGGGGGGCAGACCCAAGAGACCCAGTACTTC CASSEWLGGGQTQETQYF TRBD2 TRBV2 - TRBJ2-5
TGTGCCAGCAGCCAAACACTAGCGAGTGCCACCGGGGAGCTGTTTTTT CASSQTLASATGELFF TRBD2 TRBV3-1 - TRBJ2-2
TGCGCCAGCAGTTTGGGCCTAGCGGGGGCCTTCCAAGAGACCCAGTACTTC CASSLGLAGAFQETQYF TRBD2 TRBV5-1 few TRBJ2-5
TGCAGCGTTGAAGGAGCAGGGGGCTGGGGTAGCGAGCAGTACTTC CSVEGAGGWGSEQYF TRBD1 TRBV29-1 many TRBJ2-7
TGTGCCAGCACCGCCTGGAGCACAGATACGCAGTATTTT CASTAWSTDTQYF - TRBV28 - TRBJ2-3
TGCGCCAGCAGCCAAGAGATTACAGGGGGTAGTGGAGAGACCCAGTACTTC CASSQEITGGSGETQYF TRBD1 TRBV4-3 - TRBJ2-5
TGTGCCAGCAGCGACAGGGTCAATCAGCCCCAGCATTTT CASSDRVNQPQHF TRBD1 TRBV28 few TRBJ1-5
TGCGCCAGCAGCCAAGATGAGCAAGGGTTCTACGAGCAGTACTTC CASSQDEQGFYEQYF - TRBV4-3 few TRBJ2-7
TGTGCCAGCAGTTTAGCTGGGGGAGGCTACGAGCAGTACTTC CASSLAGGGYEQYF - TRBV12-3/TRBV12-4 many TRBJ2-7
TGCAGGGGGGACAGGGGTAAAGAGCAGTACTTC CRGDRGKEQYF TRBD1 TRBV20-1 few TRBJ2-7
TGTGCCTGGAGTATCGGACAGGGCGATGGCTACACCTTC CAWSIGQGDGYTF TRBD1 TRBV30 few TRBJ1-2
TGCAGCGTGTCAACACAGGAGGCCTCGGGCGAGCAGTACTTC CSVSTQEASGEQYF - TRBV29-1 - TRBJ2-7
TGTGCCAGCAGCTTGGCCGGGACTAGCGGGACCTACGAGCAGTACTTC CASSLAGTSGTYEQYF TRBD2 TRBV7-8 few TRBJ2-7
TGCGCCAGCAGCTTGGTCCCGGGGAGGAACACCGGGGAGCTGTTTTTT CASSLVPGRNTGELFF - TRBV5-1 few TRBJ2-2
TGCAGTGCTAGAGCACAGGGGGCAAGCAATCAGCCCCAGCATTTT CSARAQGASNQPQHF TRBD1 TRBV20-1 - TRBJ1-5
TGTGCCAGCAGCCCTAGGACAGTCAACTACAATGAGCAGTTCTTC CASSPRTVNYNEQFF - TRBV7-2 - TRBJ2-1
TGTGCCAGCAGTTTAGACGGGCGCGCCACTGAAGCTTTCTTT CASSLDGRATEAFF - TRBV12-3/TRBV12-4 - TRBJ1-1
TGTGCCAGCATCCTTAACAGGGGGAACACCTACGAGCAGTACTTC CASILNRGNTYEQYF TRBD1 TRBV12-3/TRBV12-4 - TRBJ2-7